The sequence of this T cell receptor beta chain was determined in a study of blood T cell repertoires in COVID-19. Looked up from germline, CDR1 is SGDLS and CDR2 is YYNGEE. This CDR3 is built from 15 residues. The trim removed 4 bases at V and 8 bases at J, leaving 8 bases unmatched. Adults between roughly 18 and 90 years of age took part from 20 to 25 US areas. Clinical history reported by participants formed the basis on which cohorts were assigned. For recovered donors of Cohort 3, there were two negative PCRs, clearance, or symptom resolution. Original processing notes: Amplifying reference gene primers gave estimates of nucleated cell counts. Profiled with immunoSEQ multiplex PCR; TCRdb holds only in-frame clones, not every one. For V, J and clone size, that table is used; D and trimming come from the DNA. The data hold fewer than 200,000 clones, with 82% observed a single time.

Sample: PBMCs or T cells enriched from blood (not recorded which). The sequence derives from a man between 60 and 75 years old who had recovered from COVID-19. This sequence joins TRBV9 and TRBJ1-4; 10 bases are shared with TRBD1. This chain's CDR3 is CASSRRQGAREKLFF. CDR3 in DNA: TGTGCCAGCAGCAGACGACAGGGGGCACGAGAAAAACTGTTTTTT.